The 8 T cell receptor beta chains presented below share a single source sample, sequenced in a study of molecular identifiers for immune sequencing clone quantification. TCRdb analysed the PCR reads with MiXCR anew, one entry per CDR3 protein. The sample carries approximately 41,000 distinct CDR3 sequences, 19% recorded once. The material sequenced was naive CD8+ T cells from blood, with Jurkat cell RNA spiked in. As for subset: FACS-sorted CD8+CD4-CCR7+CD45RA+ naive T cells. These receptors originate from a human donor in good health. Some libraries in this study had Jurkat cell RNA spiked in.

The J gene is TRBJ2-1, the V gene TRBV7-9; the match to TRBD2 covers 13 bases. Germline loops: CDR1 SEHNR, CDR2 FQNEAQ (reference sequence). The CDR3 is made up of 19 amino acids. Germline trimming cut 9 bases from V and 3 bases from J; bases unmatched to any gene: 17. For the CDR3, the DNA is TGTGCCAGTAACCGAGGGACTAGCGGGAACAACCGTTACTACAATGAGCAGTTCTTC. This sequence encodes CASNRGTSGNNRYYNEQFF.

This clonotype has a count of ten or more. The rearrangement joins TRBV24-1 to TRBJ2-1; 7 nucleotides agree with TRBD1. Trimming took 4 bases from V and 9 from J; bases not matched to a gene: 5. The CDR3 runs to 13 residues. Germline V gene sequence: CDR1 KGHDR, CDR2 SFDVKD. The CDR3 loop is CATSEHRGGEQFF. CDR3 coding DNA: TGTGCCACCAGTGAACACAGGGGCGGTGAGCAGTTCTTC.

The gene calls are TRBV11-2 and TRBJ2-3; weak D call: TRBD2 (6 bases). V gave up 5 bases and J gave up 2 bases, with 17 bases separating them. There are 16 residues in the CDR3. Germline V gene lookup returns CDR1 SGHAT and CDR2 FQNNGV. In nucleotides, the CDR3 is TGTGCCAGCAGCACCTCGGTTGCGGGACTCACAGATACGCAGTATTTT. Translation: CASSTSVAGLTDTQYF.

This clonotype occurred many times. The chain couples TRBV7-6 to TRBJ2-6, with a possible D match to TRBD2 (6 bases). The CDR3 runs 15 residues. V lost 5 bases, J lost 3 bases, and 11 bases lay in between. From germline, CDR1 is SGHVS and CDR2 FNYEAQ. The CDR3, as DNA: TGTGCCAGCAGCCCTCAGCGGGTTGGGGCCAACGTCCTGACTTTC. Amino acid sequence: CASSPQRVGANVLTF.

This clonotype was seen many times. This chain joins TRBV7-8 and TRBJ1-3; possibly TRBD1 for D (5 bases). Trimming removed 5 bases at V and 6 bases at J, with 14 bases between. The CDR3 runs to 14 residues. The germline CDR1 and CDR2 sequences are SGHVS and FQNEAQ. The CDR3 bases are TGTGCCAGCAGCCCAGAGGGGCGCGAAAACACCATATATTTT. Encoded protein: CASSPEGRENTIYF.

This clonotype was counted many times. The rearrangement uses TRBV12-3 or TRBV12-4 and TRBJ1-5; TRBD1 aligns across 7 bases. This CDR3 region has 16 residues. V gave up 6 bases and J gave up 4 bases; unmatched junction bases: 12. CDR3 amino acids: CASSSSDTGVNQPQHF. The CDR3 region has the DNA TGTGCCAGCAGCTCAAGCGATACAGGGGTGAATCAGCCCCAGCATTTT.

This clonotype came up a few times. Just one base apart from a much larger clone, this may be a read error. The chain links TRBV5-3 to TRBJ1-5; TRBD1 is a possible D gene (6 bases). TRBV5-3 is marked as an open reading frame, function uncertain. This CDR3 contains 14 residues. Trimming took 8 bases from V and 6 from J, leaving 18 bases between them. Here the CDR3 DNA reads TGTGCCAGCTGCTTGGGAGGGGGGAGTCAGCCCCAGCATTTT. This encodes CASCLGGGSQPQHF.

This clonotype was observed at least ten times. The rearrangement uses TRBV6-5 and TRBJ2-3; 9 bases are shared with TRBD2. The CDR3 runs 13 residues. CDR1 is MNHEY and CDR2 is SVGAGI in the germline V gene. V was clipped by 8 bases and J by 5 bases; unmatched bases: 5. The CDR3 protein is CASSGTSQDTQYF. The CDR3 DNA is TGTGCCAGCTCCGGGACTAGCCAAGATACGCAGTATTTT.